These 8 T cell receptor beta chains came from one sample sequenced in a study of T cell responses to AZD1222 COVID-19 vaccine. Repertoires were generated with immunoSEQ multiplex PCR, while TCRdb's copy carries only in-frame clones and drops some. The sample records almost 55,000 clones, around 84% being singletons. Specimen: peripheral blood, collected on day 0 of AZD1222 vaccination. The receptors here all came from an adult in good health.

The rearrangement joins TRBV5-4 to TRBJ1-1, with a tentative D call TRBD1 (5 bases). The CDR3 spans 15 residues. With 4 bases removed from V and 1 base from J, the gap between germline ends came to 14 bases. Germline CDR1 SGHNT, CDR2 YYREEE (reference sequence). CDR3 sequence reads: CASSQVGQGNTEAFF. The CDR3 DNA follows: TGTGCCAGCAGCCAAGTAGGCCAGGGGAACACTGAAGCTTTCTTT.

The V and J genes are TRBV21-1 and TRBJ1-3. TRBV21-1 is flagged as a pseudogene. The CDR3 contains 17 residues. Here the CDR3 DNA reads TGTGCCAGGACCTTACACGGGAAACCCTCCTCTGGAAACACCATATATTTT. Its translation: CARTLHGKPSSGNTIYF.

Written as DNA, the CDR3 is TGTGCCAGCAGCCCAAGGGGGAATATGGCTAACTATGGCTACACCTTC. It translates to CASSPRGNMANYGYTF. The chain employs TRBV7-2 and TRBJ1-2; a weak D match, TRBD1 (6 bases). Trimming shortened V by 5 bases and J by 0 bases, and 16 bases separated the two germline ends. The CDR3 runs to 16 residues. Germline-derived CDR1 and CDR2 are SGHTA and FQGNSA.

The chain links TRBV9 to TRBJ1-1; TRBD1 matches at 7 bases. This CDR3 region has 14 residues. Germline values: CDR1 SGDLS, CDR2 YYNGEE. With V trimmed by 6 bases and J by 4 bases, 9 bases remained unmatched. In DNA form, the CDR3 reads TGTGCCAGCACCGCTAATGGACAGGCCACTGAAGCTTTCTTT. As protein: CASTANGQATEAFF.

This chain connects TRBV4-1 to TRBJ1-1; D perhaps matches TRBD1 (6 bases). The CDR3 contains 17 residues. The V end was cut by 0 bases, the J end by 5 bases, with 19 bases between. Per the germline V gene, CDR1 is MGHRA and CDR2 is YSYEKL. CDR3 in DNA: TGCGCCAGCAGCCAAGATTGGGCAGGGGTTAGGCGAACTGAAGCTTTCTTT. The encoded protein is CASSQDWAGVRRTEAFF.

The chain recombines TRBV28 with TRBJ1-3; possible D gene TRBD1, 6 bases. The germline V and J ends were trimmed by 4 bases and 3 bases, with 16 bases remaining between them. Germline CDR1 MDHEN, CDR2 SYDVKM. The CDR3 is made up of 16 amino acids. CDR3 sequence (DNA): TGTGCCAGCAGTTCCCCGAGGGGGGCTGGTGGAAACACCATATATTTT. Amino acid sequence: CASSSPRGAGGNTIYF.

The J gene is TRBJ2-1, the V gene TRBV19; the D gene is possibly TRBD2 (6 bases). Germline CDR1 reads LNHDA; CDR2 reads SQIVND (reference sequence). The CDR3 loop spans 14 amino acids. The V gene lost 4 bases and the J gene lost 6 bases, with 13 bases spanning the gap. In DNA, the CDR3 is TGTGCCAGTAGTAGCCTCTGGGGAGGCAATGAGCAGTTCTTC. As protein: CASSSLWGGNEQFF. Combining the CDR3 with reference TRBV19 and TRBJ2-1 gives the whole variable domain DGGITQSPKYLFRKEGQNVTLSCEQNLNHDAMYWYRQDPGQGLRLIYYSQIVNDFQKGDIAEGYSVSREKKESFPLTVTSAQKNPTAFYLCASSSLWGGNEQFFGPGTRLTVL.

The chain has TRBV6-7 and TRBJ1-4; D ambiguous. TRBV6-7 is reported as an ORF; its role is uncertain. V was shortened by 0 bases and J by 4 bases, with 12 bases between the two germline ends. The CDR3 sequence is 16 residues long. CDR3 DNA sequence: TGTGCCAGCAGTTACTCGAAACAGCCTATTAATGAAAAACTGTTTTTT. This encodes CASSYSKQPINEKLFF.